The entry that follows covers one T cell receptor (beta chain) sequence. This entry comes from a study of T-cell memory formation after mild COVID-19. Across the whole study: Largely donor-specific TCR clusters were found.

TCRdb reprocessed the 5' RACE reads via MiXCR and lists one record per CDR3 protein. The data contain approximately 300,000 distinct CDR3 sequences, approximately 8% of them singletons. The clonotype originates from a man in his late teens or twenties who had mild COVID-19 (a few samples of this study predate the infection). Cell type and time point are not known. The sequencing input was PBMCs or a T cell subset sorted from them (not recorded which).

Written as DNA, the CDR3 is TGTGCCATCAGTGGCCGGGACGGGACTGGGGAGCAGTTCTTC. Translation gives CAISGRDGTGEQFF. V usage is TRBV10-3 and J usage is TRBJ2-1, with a possible D match to TRBD2 (6 bases). The CDR3 has 14 amino acids. Germline lookup yields CDR1 ENHRY and CDR2 SYGVKD. V was trimmed by 4 bases and J by 10 bases, leaving 17 bases between them.